This TCR beta chain was retrieved from a study of cytomegalovirus exposure and HLA in healthy donors. Whole-study results and caveats: Across donors, most TCRs were seen rarely, yet some public ones were widespread.

The protocol was immunoSEQ multiplex PCR, while the TCRdb copy is restricted to in-frame clones and leaves out a portion. The table has 70,000 or so clones, 94% seen once. The donors were in the roughly 130-subject validation cohort; that cohort was separate from the approximately 730-subject first cohort. This clone was recorded once. The antigen is unknown. This sequence was found in a woman aged 18-35 years in good health and CMV-seropositive. The sample consisted of PBMCs.

The CDR3 DNA reads as TGTGCCTGGGGGGAAGGGAGTATCCAAGAGACCCAGTACTTC. Its translation is CAWGEGSIQETQYF. This sequence joins TRBV30 and TRBJ2-5; tentative D call: TRBD2 (5 bases). Germline CDR1 is GTSNPN and CDR2 is SVGIG (reference sequence). The CDR3 has 14 amino acids. V was clipped by 5 bases and J by 1 base, with 14 bases between them.